This TCR beta chain was sequenced for a study of blood T cell repertoires in COVID-19. As for the study in general: T cells, B-cell-depleted T cells, or PBMCs supplied cDNA or gDNA.

Germline assignment: CDR1 GTSNPN and CDR2 SVGIG (reference sequence). V shed 2 bases and J 1 base; nucleotides not matched to a gene: 6. The CDR3 has 16 amino acids. Original processing methods: Amplification of reference gene primers was used by the study to estimate nucleated cell counts. Here immunoSEQ multiplex PCR was the method, and the copy in TCRdb shows in-frame clones only, minus some. The V and J calls and the clone size are those of that table, but D and trimming were determined from the DNA. This table has fewer than 40,000 clones, approximately 90% appearing once. The sample holds a few counts of this clone.

This clonotype was sampled from a human donor in a cohort sampled during active COVID-19. Sequenced: peripheral blood. The chain has TRBV30 and TRBJ2-1; 9 nucleotides match TRBD2. CDR3 loop: CAWSSVAGVSYNEQFF. For the CDR3, the DNA is TGTGCCTGGAGTTCCGTAGCGGGAGTGTCCTACAATGAGCAGTTCTTC.